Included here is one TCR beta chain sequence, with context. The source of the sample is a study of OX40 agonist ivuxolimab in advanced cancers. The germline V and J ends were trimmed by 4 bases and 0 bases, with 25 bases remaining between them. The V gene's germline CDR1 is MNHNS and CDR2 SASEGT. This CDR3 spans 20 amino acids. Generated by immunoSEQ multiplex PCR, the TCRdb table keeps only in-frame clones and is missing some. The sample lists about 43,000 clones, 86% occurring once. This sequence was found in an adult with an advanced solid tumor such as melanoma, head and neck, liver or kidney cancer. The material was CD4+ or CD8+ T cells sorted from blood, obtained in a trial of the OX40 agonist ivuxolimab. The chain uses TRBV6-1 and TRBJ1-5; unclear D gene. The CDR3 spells CASSGPPGRSILFSNQPQHF. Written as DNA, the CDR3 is TGTGCCAGCAGTGGTCCTCCGGGAAGAAGTATACTTTTTAGCAATCAGCCCCAGCATTTT.